The entry below gives a single TCR beta chain sequence along with its context. Antigen unknown. The entry originates in a study of cytomegalovirus exposure and HLA in healthy donors. Study in general: The roughly 120 validation repertoires, a later analysis reported, used the same platform as the approximately 670 first-cohort repertoires. Overall study results and limits: For most TCR sequences rarity was the rule, although some public TCRs occurred in many donors. Specificity of a few CMV-associated chains for CMV antigens was verified in vitro.

Sequencing used immunoSEQ multiplex PCR; TCRdb keeps in-frame clones, though not all of them. The table has about 98,000 clones, 87% seen once; the top ten hold around 3.9%. The V gene's germline CDR1 is SEHNR and CDR2 FQNEAQ (reference sequence). The CDR3 length is 17 residues. Losses at the gene ends were 1 base for V and 0 bases for J; bases not matched to a gene: 6. The V call is TRBV7-9, the J call TRBJ2-4; 7 positions agree with TRBD1. The material sequenced was PBMCs. This clonotype originated in a woman in her twenties or thirties in good health and CMV-seronegative. CDR3 DNA: TGTGCCAGCAGCTTAGGGGACAGCGATCTAGCCAAAAACATTCAGTACTTC. This codes for CASSLGDSDLAKNIQYF.